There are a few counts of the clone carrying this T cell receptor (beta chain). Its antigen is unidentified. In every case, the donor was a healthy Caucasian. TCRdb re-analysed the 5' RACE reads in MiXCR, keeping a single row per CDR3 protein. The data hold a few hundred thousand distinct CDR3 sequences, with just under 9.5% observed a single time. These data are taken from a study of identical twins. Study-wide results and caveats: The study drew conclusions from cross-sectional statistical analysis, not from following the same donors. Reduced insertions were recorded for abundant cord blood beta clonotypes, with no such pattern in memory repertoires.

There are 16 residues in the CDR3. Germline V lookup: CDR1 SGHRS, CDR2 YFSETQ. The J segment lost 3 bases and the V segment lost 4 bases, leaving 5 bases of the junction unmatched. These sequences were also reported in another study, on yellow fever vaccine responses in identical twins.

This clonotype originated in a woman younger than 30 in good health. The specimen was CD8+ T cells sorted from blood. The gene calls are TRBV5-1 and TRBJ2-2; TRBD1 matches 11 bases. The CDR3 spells CASSLWTGGDTGELFF. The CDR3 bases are TGCGCCAGCAGCCTATGGACAGGGGGCGACACCGGGGAGCTGTTTTTT.